The 28 T cell receptor beta chains below come from one sample, sequenced in a study of T cell changes during pregnancy in multiple sclerosis. Profiled with immunoSEQ multiplex PCR; TCRdb holds only in-frame clones, not every one. The sample consists of some 60,000 clones, roughly nine tenths of them appearing once. The sequencing here drew on CD4+ T cells from peripheral blood mononuclear cells, taken in the first trimester of pregnancy. The receptors shown here come from a female donor with multiple sclerosis, enrolled in a pregnancy study.

V gene TRBV19 combines with J gene TRBJ1-3; 10 bases agree with TRBD1. The germline V gene encodes CDR1 LNHDA and CDR2 SQIVND (reference sequence). The CDR3 is made up of 17 amino acids. Trimming removed 6 bases from V and 1 base from J; junction bases left unmatched: 9. CDR3 region: CASSVLTGGLSGNTIYF. The CDR3 DNA reads TGTGCCAGTAGCGTACTGACAGGGGGCTTATCTGGAAACACCATATATTTT.

This sequence joins TRBV4-3 and TRBJ1-2; TRBD1 matches 7 bases. J gave up 5 bases and V 2 bases, and 11 bases lay outside the gene matches. CDR3 length: 16 amino acids. CDR1 and CDR2 (germline): LGHNA, YSLEER. CDR3 DNA sequence: TGCGCCAGCAGCCAAAGGGATTTACAGGGGAAATATGGCTACACCTTC. It specifies CASSQRDLQGKYGYTF.

The chain has TRBV18 and TRBJ1-5, with TRBD1 identical over 7 bases. The CDR3 consists of 14 residues. Germline CDR1 reads KGHSH; CDR2 reads LQKENI. The V gene end was trimmed by 2 bases and the J gene end by 4 bases; junction bases not matched to a gene: 2. The CDR3 region has the DNA TGTGCCAGCTCACCAAACAGGGGAAATCAGCCCCAGCATTTT. As protein: CASSPNRGNQPQHF.

The chain links TRBV19 to TRBJ1-1; TRBD1 is a possible D gene (5 bases). This CDR3 spans 16 amino acids. Germline loops: CDR1 LNHDA, CDR2 SQIVND (reference sequence). Trimming cost V 7 bases and J 3 bases, with 21 bases left between them. CDR3 in amino acids: CASMVLAGVSHTEAFF. CDR3 nucleotide sequence: TGTGCCAGTATGGTACTAGCGGGGGTGAGTCACACTGAAGCTTTCTTT. The full variable domain, with the rest looked up from reference TRBV19 and TRBJ1-1, is DGGITQSPKYLFRKEGQNVTLSCEQNLNHDAMYWYRQDPGQGLRLIYYSQIVNDFQKGDIAEGYSVSREKKESFPLTVTSAQKNPTAFYLCASMVLAGVSHTEAFFGQGTRLTVV.

The rearrangement links TRBV7-2 to TRBJ2-2; D is possibly TRBD2 (6 bases). The CDR3 contains 15 residues. Germline loops: CDR1 SGHTA, CDR2 FQGNSA. V dropped 5 bases and J dropped 6 bases, with 16 bases sitting between them. In nucleotides, the CDR3 is TGTGCCAGCAGCGCGAGGAGGGTTCCTGCCGGGGAGCTGTTTTTT. It is translated as CASSARRVPAGELFF.

Sample share makes this clone medium-sized (0.01 to 0.1%). Other DNA sequences in the same sample also yield this CDR3. The chain employs TRBV18 and TRBJ2-2, with a possible D match to TRBD1 (5 bases). The CDR3 covers 14 residues. Trimming took off 3 bases at V and 1 base at J, with 6 bases between the two ends. CDR1 is KGHSH, CDR2 LQKENI, per germline. The CDR3 reads CASSPGQNTGELFF. In DNA form, the CDR3 reads TGTGCCAGCTCACCTGGACAGAACACCGGGGAGCTGTTTTTT.

In regard to this clone: Germline and junction disagree at one end, which may indicate a read error. The J gene is TRBJ2-7, the V gene TRBV18; 8 bases map to TRBD1. CDR3 length equals 14 residues. The germline gives CDR1 KGHSH, CDR2 LQKENI. This CDR3 reads CVSSPPQGAGEQYF. The CDR3 DNA is TGTGTCAGCTCACCACCGCAGGGGGCGGGGGAGCAGTACTTC.

The rearrangement uses TRBV9 and TRBJ2-1, with 9 bases aligning to TRBD2. This CDR3 has 16 amino acids. CDR1 is SGDLS, CDR2 YYNGEE, per germline. Unmatched junction bases numbered 8, after V lost 0 bases and J lost 7 bases. CDR3 protein: CASSVEWRGGANEQFF. CDR3 bases: TGTGCCAGCAGCGTAGAATGGCGGGGGGGCGCGAATGAGCAGTTCTTC.

The J gene is TRBJ2-7, the V gene TRBV27; 9 nucleotides align to TRBD2. Per the germline V gene, CDR1 is MNHEY and CDR2 is SMNVEV (reference sequence). This CDR3 is built from 15 residues. The ends lost 7 bases at V and 1 base at J; junction bases unmatched: 8. The CDR3 sequence is CASKLKLAGSYEQYF. In DNA, the CDR3 is TGTGCCAGCAAGTTGAAGCTAGCGGGGTCCTACGAGCAGTACTTC.

This CDR3 is CASTLQGATNEKLFF. In DNA form, the CDR3 reads TGTGCCAGCACCCTACAGGGGGCAACTAATGAAAAACTGTTTTTT. This sequence joins TRBV5-4 and TRBJ1-4; TRBD1 agrees at 8 bases. The V gene end was trimmed by 6 bases and the J gene end by 0 bases; junction bases not matched to a gene: 4. There are 15 residues in the CDR3. Germline V lookup: CDR1 SGHNT, CDR2 YYREEE (reference sequence). Drawing the rest from reference TRBV5-4 and TRBJ1-4, the complete variable domain is ETGVTQSPTHLIKTRGQQVTLRCSSQSGHNTVSWYQQALGQGPQFIFQYYREEENGRGNFPPRFSGLQFPNYSSELNVNALELDDSALYLCASTLQGATNEKLFFGSGTQLSVL.

This clone was seen a few times. This sequence joins TRBV4-1 and TRBJ2-1; 12 positions match TRBD2. This CDR3 has 18 amino acids. The germline V gene encodes CDR1 MGHRA and CDR2 YSYEKL. J was trimmed by 7 bases and V by 5 bases; bases with no gene match: 15. The CDR3 loop reads CASSVPGGLAGLGNEQFF. Written as DNA, the CDR3 is TGCGCCAGCAGCGTACCCGGGGGACTAGCGGGCTTGGGGAATGAGCAGTTCTTC.

The CDR3 region is CASSPLWTGDLWAEAFF. For the CDR3, the DNA is TGTGCCAGCTCACCTCTCTGGACAGGGGACTTATGGGCTGAAGCTTTCTTT. This chain joins TRBV18 and TRBJ1-1; 9 bases agree with TRBD1. The CDR3 covers 17 residues. Germline-derived CDR1 and CDR2 are KGHSH and LQKENI. V shed 3 bases, J shed 6 bases, and the junction held 14 bases outside the gene matches.

V is TRBV6-1 and J is TRBJ2-5; 9 bases align to TRBD2. CDR1 and CDR2 (germline): MNHNS, SASEGT. Trimming took 2 bases from V and 2 from J; bases not matched to a gene: 15. The CDR3 runs to 19 residues. This chain's CDR3 is CASSEFLRRGGRPQETQYF. CDR3 nucleotide sequence: TGTGCCAGCAGTGAATTTCTTCGGCGGGGGGGCCGGCCACAAGAGACCCAGTACTTC.

V usage is TRBV7-6 and J usage is TRBJ2-1; no clear D gene. Trimming cost V 5 bases and J 0 bases, with 11 bases left between them. This CDR3 is built from 15 residues. Looked up from germline, CDR1 is SGHVS and CDR2 is FNYEAQ. CDR3 DNA sequence: TGTGCCAGCAGCAGCTACTCGAGCTCCTACAATGAGCAGTTCTTC. This codes for CASSSYSSSYNEQFF.

The rearrangement uses TRBV9 and TRBJ2-2, with 7 bases lining up with TRBD1. J was trimmed by 4 bases and V by 4 bases; bases with no gene match: 4. CDR1 is SGDLS, CDR2 YYNGEE, per germline. CDR3 size: 14 residues. This CDR3 is CASSSPGGTGELFF. As DNA, the CDR3 is TGTGCCAGCAGCTCACCAGGGGGCACCGGGGAGCTGTTTTTT. Full variable domain (remainder filled in from reference TRBV9 and TRBJ2-2): DSGVTQTPKHLITATGQRVTLRCSPRSGDLSVYWYQQSLDQGLQFLIQYYNGEERAKGNILERFSAQQFPDLHSELNLSSLELGDSALYFCASSSPGGTGELFFGEGSRLTVL.

V usage is TRBV19 and J usage is TRBJ1-5; D not resolved. The germline V and J ends were trimmed by 9 bases and 2 bases, with 20 bases remaining between them. Germline V CDR1 and CDR2: LNHDA, SQIVND (reference sequence). The length of the CDR3 is 16 residues. In DNA, the CDR3 is TGTGCCAGCTCGACACGGAATCTTCTGGGCAATCAGCCCCAGCATTTT. Its protein is CASSTRNLLGNQPQHF.

The chain joins TRBV4-2 to TRBJ2-2, with 9 bases identical to TRBD2. Trimming took 4 bases from V and 4 from J; bases not matched to a gene: 7. This CDR3 spans 16 amino acids. Germline CDR1 is LGHNA and CDR2 is YNFKEQ. The DNA for the CDR3 is TGTGCCAGCAGCCCGTCGGGGCGGGGGGGCACCGGGGAGCTGTTTTTT. Translation gives CASSPSGRGGTGELFF.

This sequence joins TRBV5-4 and TRBJ1-3; D gene uncertain. Between the trimmed V and J ends, which lost 1 base and 2 bases, there was a span of 7 bases. The CDR3 has 14 residues. Germline values: CDR1 SGHNT, CDR2 YYREEE (reference sequence). The CDR3 region has the DNA TGTGCCAGCAGCTTGCAGGCTCCTGGAAACACCATATATTTT. This translates into CASSLQAPGNTIYF.

This clone has just one count. J is TRBJ2-1 and V is TRBV12-1; the table's D call TRBD2 went unverified against the DNA. TRBV12-1 is classified as a pseudogene. The CDR3 consists of 18 residues. CDR3: CASSFGPPTSGGYNEQFF. CDR3 bases: TGTGCCAGCAGCTTTGGGCCCCCGACTAGCGGGGGCTACAATGAGCAGTTCTTC.

This rearrangement joins TRBV14 to TRBJ2-6; TRBD2 might be the D (6 bases). The CDR3 is made up of 18 amino acids. Germline V gene lookup returns CDR1 SGHDN and CDR2 FVKESK. Trimming took 5 bases from V and 0 from J, leaving 17 bases between them. The CDR3 coding sequence is TGTGCCAGCAGCATCCAAGCGGGTTTTCGCTCTGGGGCCAACGTCCTGACTTTC. It encodes CASSIQAGFRSGANVLTF.

The chain uses TRBV7-3 and TRBJ2-3, with 7 bases that match TRBD2. The germline V gene encodes CDR1 SGHTA and CDR2 FQGTGA. This CDR3 has 17 residues. V lost 5 bases, J lost 4 bases, and 15 bases stayed unmatched. The CDR3 bases are TGTGCCAGCAGCCCTAGGGGTTGGGGGGGGATCCCAGATACGCAGTATTTT. It is translated as CASSPRGWGGIPDTQYF.

This sequence joins TRBV6-1 and TRBJ2-1, with TRBD1 matching over 9 bases. V dropped 11 bases and J dropped 9; count of bases not matched to a gene: 14. The CDR3 sequence is 14 residues long. Germline V CDR1 and CDR2: MNHNS, SASEGT. CDR3 in DNA: TGTGCCGGAGGTAGGACAGGGGTTGTCAGTGAGCAGTTCTTC. Amino acid sequence: CAGGRTGVVSEQFF.

The rearrangement links TRBV4-1 to TRBJ2-7; 8 positions match TRBD1. CDR1 MGHRA and CDR2 YSYEKL come from the germline V gene. The V gene end was trimmed by 5 bases and the J gene end by 2 bases; junction bases not matched to a gene: 5. The CDR3 spans 14 residues. DNA of the CDR3: TGCGCCAGCAGCAACCGACAGGGGCCCTACGAGCAGTACTTC. The encoded protein is CASSNRQGPYEQYF.

V usage is TRBV7-2 and J usage is TRBJ1-4; D is possibly TRBD1 (5 bases). The V gene's germline CDR1 is SGHTA and CDR2 FQGNSA. The CDR3 is 15 amino acids. Trimming left V 2 bases short and J 0 bases short, with 7 bases between. For the CDR3, the DNA is TGTGCCAGCAGCTTAAAAGGGGCAACTAATGAAAAACTGTTTTTT. Translation gives CASSLKGATNEKLFF.

V usage is TRBV9 and J usage is TRBJ2-7; D uncertain. The CDR3 length is 13 residues. Trimming took off 4 bases at V and 4 bases at J, with 12 bases between the two ends. Germline V gene sequence: CDR1 SGDLS, CDR2 YYNGEE. CDR3: CASSPYPDYEQYF. The CDR3 coding sequence is TGTGCCAGCAGCCCATACCCAGATTACGAGCAGTACTTC.

The table lists this clone with a count of one. DNA for the CDR3: TGTGCCAGCAGCAAACAGGGGGCGTGGGGCTACACCTTC. This gives the protein CASSKQGAWGYTF. V is TRBV27 and J is TRBJ1-2, with TRBD1 matching 9 bases. The CDR3 totals 13 residues. V shed 6 bases, J shed 8 bases, and the junction held 7 bases outside the gene matches. CDR1 and CDR2 from the germline V gene are MNHEY and SMNVEV (reference sequence).

This rearrangement joins TRBV5-1 to TRBJ2-3; TRBD1 matches at 8 bases. Losses at the gene ends were 4 bases for V and 6 bases for J; bases not matched to a gene: 7. Per germline, CDR1 SGHRS and CDR2 YFSETQ. This CDR3 has 14 residues. This CDR3 is CASSPGQGADTQYF. In nucleotides, the CDR3 is TGCGCCAGCAGCCCAGGACAGGGCGCGGATACGCAGTATTTT.

This clone occurred a few times. This chain uses TRBV5-1 with TRBJ1-2; 9 bases are a match to TRBD1. The ends lost 0 bases at V and 8 bases at J; junction bases unmatched: 2. Germline-derived CDR1 and CDR2 are SGHRS and YFSETQ. The CDR3 sequence is 13 residues long. The CDR3 spells CASSLGTGDGYTF. The CDR3 coding sequence is TGCGCCAGCAGCTTGGGGACAGGGGACGGCTACACCTTC.